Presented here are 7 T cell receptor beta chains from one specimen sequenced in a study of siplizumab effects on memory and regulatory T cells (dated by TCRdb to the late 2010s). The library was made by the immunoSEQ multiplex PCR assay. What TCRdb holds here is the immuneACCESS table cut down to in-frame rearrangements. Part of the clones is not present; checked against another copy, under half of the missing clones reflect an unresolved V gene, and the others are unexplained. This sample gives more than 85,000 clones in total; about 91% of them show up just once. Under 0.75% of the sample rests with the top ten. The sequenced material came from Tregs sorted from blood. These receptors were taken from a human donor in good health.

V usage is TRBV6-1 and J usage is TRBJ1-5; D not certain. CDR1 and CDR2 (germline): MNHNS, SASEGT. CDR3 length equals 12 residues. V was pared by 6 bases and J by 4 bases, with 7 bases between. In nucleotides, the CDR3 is TGTGCCAGCAGCATCCGAAATCAGCCCCAGCATTTT. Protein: CASSIRNQPQHF.

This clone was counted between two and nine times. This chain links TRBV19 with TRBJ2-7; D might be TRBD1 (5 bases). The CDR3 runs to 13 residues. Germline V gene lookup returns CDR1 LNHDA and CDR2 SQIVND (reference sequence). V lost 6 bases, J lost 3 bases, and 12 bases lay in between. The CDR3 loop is CASRDAGRYEQYF. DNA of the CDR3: TGTGCCAGTAGGGACGCAGGGCGCTACGAGCAGTACTTC.

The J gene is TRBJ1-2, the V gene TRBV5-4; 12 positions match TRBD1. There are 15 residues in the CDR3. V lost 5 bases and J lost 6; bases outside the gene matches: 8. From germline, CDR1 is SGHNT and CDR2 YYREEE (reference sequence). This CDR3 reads CASSFPGDRGHGYTF. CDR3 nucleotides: TGTGCCAGCAGTTTTCCCGGGGACAGGGGGCATGGCTACACCTTC.

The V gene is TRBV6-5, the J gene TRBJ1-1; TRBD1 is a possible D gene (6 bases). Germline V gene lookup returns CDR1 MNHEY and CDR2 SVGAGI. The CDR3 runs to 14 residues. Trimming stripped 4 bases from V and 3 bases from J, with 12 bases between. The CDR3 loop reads CASSSQGGHTEAFF. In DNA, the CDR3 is TGTGCCAGCAGTTCACAGGGAGGTCACACTGAAGCTTTCTTT.

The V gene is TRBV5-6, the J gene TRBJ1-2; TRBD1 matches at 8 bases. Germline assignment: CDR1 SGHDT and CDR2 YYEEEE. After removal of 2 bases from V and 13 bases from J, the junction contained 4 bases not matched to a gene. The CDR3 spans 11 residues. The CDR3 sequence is CASSFQGAVTF. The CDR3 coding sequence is TGTGCCAGCAGCTTTCAGGGGGCCGTCACCTTC.

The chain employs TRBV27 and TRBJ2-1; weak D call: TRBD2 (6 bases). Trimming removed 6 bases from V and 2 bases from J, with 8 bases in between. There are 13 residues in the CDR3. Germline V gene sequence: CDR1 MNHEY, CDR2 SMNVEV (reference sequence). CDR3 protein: CASRGLTYNEQFF. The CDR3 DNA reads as TGTGCCAGCAGGGGACTCACCTACAATGAGCAGTTCTTC.

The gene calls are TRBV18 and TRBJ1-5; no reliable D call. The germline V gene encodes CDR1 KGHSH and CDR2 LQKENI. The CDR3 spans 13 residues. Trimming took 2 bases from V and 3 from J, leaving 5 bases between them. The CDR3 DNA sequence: TGTGCCAGCTCACCAAGCGCCAATCAGCCCCAGCATTTT. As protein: CASSPSANQPQHF.